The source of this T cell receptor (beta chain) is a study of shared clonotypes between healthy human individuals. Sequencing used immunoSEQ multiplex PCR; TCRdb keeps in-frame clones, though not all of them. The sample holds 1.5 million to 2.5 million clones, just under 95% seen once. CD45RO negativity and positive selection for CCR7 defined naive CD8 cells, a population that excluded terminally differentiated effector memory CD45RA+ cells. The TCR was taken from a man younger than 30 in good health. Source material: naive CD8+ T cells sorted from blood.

CDR3 in amino acids: CASSPTGQGASYEQYF. The CDR3 DNA reads as TGTGCCAGCAGCCCGACGGGACAGGGGGCTTCGTACGAGCAGTACTTC. The V gene is TRBV5-5, the J gene TRBJ2-7; TRBD1 matches 12 bases. The CDR3 consists of 16 residues. CDR1 is SGHKS, CDR2 YYEKEE, per germline (reference sequence). The J segment lost 4 bases and the V segment lost 4 bases, leaving 9 bases of the junction unmatched. Full variable domain (rest looked up from reference TRBV5-5 and TRBJ2-7): DAGVTQSPTHLIKTRGQQVTLRCSPISGHKSVSWYQQVLGQGPQFIFQYYEKEERGRGNFPDRFSARQFPNYSSELNVNALLLGDSALYLCASSPTGQGASYEQYFGPGTRLTVT.